The 23 T cell receptor beta chains listed next were all sequenced from one sample in a study of Graves' ophthalmopathy and Graves' hyperthyroidism. RNA transcripts were the template, and TCR beta CDR3 regions were amplified from them. HTBI-primed RT-PCR formed the first round, and a multiplex PCR formed the second. One entry per CDR3 protein results from TCRdb running MiXCR on the multiplex PCR reads. Among about 1.1 million distinct CDR3 sequences listed, 35% to 40% were seen once. Sequencing was carried out using peripheral blood or thyroid tissue (not recorded which). Source of these receptors: an adult man with Graves' hyperthyroidism.

In this sample, this clonotype turned up many times. CDR3 residues: CASRDRWEGSPLHF. The CDR3 nucleotides read TGCGCCAGCAGGGACCGATGGGAGGGTTCACCCCTCCACTTT. The V and J genes are TRBV4-3 and TRBJ1-6; D gene ambiguous. V lost 6 bases to trimming and J lost 9 bases, with 15 bases between them. Germline lookup yields CDR1 LGHNA and CDR2 YSLEER. The CDR3 runs 14 residues.

The chain links TRBV10-3 to TRBJ1-1, with D perhaps matching TRBD1 (6 bases). Germline CDR1 reads ENHRY; CDR2 reads SYGVKD. Trimming left V 6 bases short and J 11 bases short, with 16 bases between. This CDR3 spans 12 amino acids. CDR3 sequence: CAIRFRWGLAFF. Here the CDR3 DNA reads TGTGCCATCAGGTTTCGCTGGGGGCTCGCTTTCTTT.

There are many counts of this clonotype. J is TRBJ1-6 and V is TRBV13; tentative D call: TRBD1 (5 bases). Germline V gene lookup returns CDR1 PRHDT and CDR2 FYEKMQ (reference sequence). Between the trimmed V and J ends, which lost 6 bases and 10 bases, there was a span of 16 bases. The CDR3 totals 14 residues. The chain's CDR3 is CASSRRVEKSPLHF. The CDR3 bases are TGTGCCAGCAGTCGCAGGGTGGAGAAATCACCCCTCCACTTT.

This clonotype was detected many times. The chain links TRBV29-1 to TRBJ2-7; D possibly corresponds to TRBD1 (5 bases). This CDR3 region has 11 residues. Trimming left V 7 bases short and J 3 bases short, with 10 bases between. CDR1 and CDR2 from the germline V gene are SQVTM and ANQGSEA. This CDR3 reads CSGSTGYEQYF. The CDR3 DNA sequence: TGCAGCGGATCAACAGGCTACGAGCAGTACTTC.

This rearrangement joins TRBV2 to TRBJ2-7; 9 bases are a match to TRBD1. CDR3 length: 15 residues. Germline V gene lookup returns CDR1 SNHLY and CDR2 FYNNEI. With V trimmed by 6 bases and J by 3 bases, 9 bases remained unmatched. This CDR3 is CASREPGQGVYEQYF. The CDR3 DNA follows: TGTGCCAGCAGGGAGCCGGGACAGGGTGTCTACGAGCAGTACTTC.

The J gene is TRBJ2-7, the V gene TRBV12-3 or TRBV12-4; D possibly corresponds to TRBD2 (6 bases). This CDR3 is 14 amino acids long. Trimming took off 6 bases at V and 4 bases at J, with 16 bases between the two ends. CDR3 amino acids: CASSFGGAGYEQYF. The CDR3 DNA follows: TGTGCCAGCAGCTTCGGAGGGGCGGGGTACGAGCAGTACTTC.

Of note for this clonotype: A read error may explain this, as a much larger clone is one base away. The rearrangement uses TRBV4-1 and TRBJ1-6; a possible D gene is TRBD1 (5 bases). Trimming stripped 0 bases from V and 11 bases from J, with 17 bases between. The CDR3 contains 16 residues. Looked up from germline, CDR1 is MGHRA and CDR2 is YSYEKL. CDR3 nucleotide sequence: TGCGCCAGCAGCCAAGAGATGGGGCAGGCGATTGCACCCCTCCACTTT. Translated: CASSQEMGQAIAPLHF.

In this sample, this clonotype turned up once. V is TRBV5-1 and J is TRBJ1-4, with D possibly matching TRBD1 (6 bases). CDR3 length: 12 residues. The V and J ends lost 4 bases and 11 bases respectively, with 12 bases between them. Germline V gives CDR1 SGHRS, CDR2 YFSETQ. The CDR3 is CASSPEGGKLFF. CDR3 in DNA: TGCGCCAGCAGCCCGGAGGGGGGTAAACTGTTTTTT. Combining the CDR3 with reference TRBV5-1 and TRBJ1-4 gives the whole variable domain KAGVTQTPRYLIKTRGQQVTLSCSPISGHRSVSWYQQTPGQGLQFLFEYFSETQRNKGNFPGRFSGRQFSNSRSEMNVSTLELGDSALYLCASSPEGGKLFFGSGTQLSVL.

The chain combines TRBV10-3 with TRBJ1-2, with 10 bases identical to TRBD1. The CDR3 sequence is 14 residues long. The V gene end was trimmed by 3 bases and the J gene end by 8 bases; junction bases not matched to a gene: 6. Germline CDR1 reads ENHRY; CDR2 reads SYGVKD. CDR3 DNA sequence: TGTGCCATCAGTGAACGACAGGGGGCGCGGGGCTACACCTTC. Translating it yields CAISERQGARGYTF.

The chain recombines TRBV19 with TRBJ2-2, with D tentatively TRBD2 (5 bases). The V gene lost 5 bases and the J gene lost 4 bases, with 17 bases spanning the gap. The CDR3 extends over 16 amino acids. Germline lookup yields CDR1 LNHDA and CDR2 SQIVND (reference sequence). DNA of the CDR3: TGTGCCAGTAGTCCCTCGGGGTCGCTTTTCACCGGGGAGCTGTTTTTT. Translated: CASSPSGSLFTGELFF.

This clonotype was observed a few times. This chain links TRBV11-2 with TRBJ1-1; D is unclear. CDR1 is SGHAT, CDR2 FQNNGV, per germline. The CDR3 runs 16 residues. V gave up 11 bases and J gave up 3 bases, with 25 bases separating them. The CDR3: CAAFFTHRGVDTEAFF. DNA for the CDR3: TGTGCCGCCTTCTTTACGCATCGCGGAGTTGACACTGAAGCTTTCTTT.

There are many counts of this clonotype. This chain links TRBV7-8 with TRBJ2-5; 9 bases agree with TRBD1. The germline V gene encodes CDR1 SGHVS and CDR2 FQNEAQ. J gave up 5 bases and V 10 bases, and 11 bases lay outside the gene matches. The CDR3 is 14 amino acids. The CDR3 DNA reads TGTGCCACCCGGGACAGGGAAAGTCGGGAGACCCAGTACTTC. The encoded protein is CATRDRESRETQYF.

This clonotype was seen many times. This chain connects TRBV29-1 to TRBJ2-7; D not certain. Trimming took 1 base from V and 1 from J, leaving 8 bases between them. The V gene's germline CDR1 is SQVTM and CDR2 ANQGSEA. The CDR3 totals 13 residues. CDR3 in amino acids: CSVEGPVSYEQYF. DNA for the CDR3: TGCAGCGTTGAAGGACCCGTATCCTACGAGCAGTACTTC.

The sample holds a few counts of this clonotype. V usage is TRBV20-1 and J usage is TRBJ2-7; D may be TRBD1 or TRBD2 (6 bases each). This CDR3 has 12 residues. Trimming cost V 4 bases and J 6 bases, with 13 bases left between them. Germline V lookup: CDR1 DFQATT, CDR2 SNEGSKA (reference sequence). CDR3 DNA: TGCAGTGCTAATAATGGGGGGCGCGAGCAGTACTTC. Encoded protein: CSANNGGREQYF.

The chain carries TRBV13 and TRBJ2-7; 11 bases are a match to TRBD2. The junction had 8 bases not matched to a gene; V was cut back by 6 bases and J by 4 bases. The CDR3 spans 15 residues. The germline V gene has CDR1 PRHDT and CDR2 FYEKMQ (reference sequence). CDR3 loop: CASSSPGLAEYEQYF. The CDR3 coding sequence is TGTGCCAGCAGTTCCCCGGGACTAGCGGAATACGAGCAGTACTTC.

This clonotype came up many times. The CDR3 coding sequence is TGTGCCAGCAGCGTAGGGGATAGCGGTTCCTCCTCCTACGAGCAGTACTTC. It codes for CASSVGDSGSSSYEQYF. The gene calls are TRBV9 and TRBJ2-7, with a possible D match to TRBD2 (6 bases). V was shortened by 0 bases and J by 0 bases, with 16 bases between the two germline ends. Per germline, CDR1 SGDLS and CDR2 YYNGEE. The CDR3 spans 17 residues.

This clonotype was recorded many times. V and J are TRBV24-1 and TRBJ1-5; the match to TRBD1 covers 8 bases. From germline, CDR1 is KGHDR and CDR2 SFDVKD. This CDR3 has 17 amino acids. Trimming removed 8 bases from V and 6 bases from J; junction bases left unmatched: 17. The chain's CDR3 is CATTLPGQGGYFQPQHF. The CDR3 nucleotides read TGTGCCACCACCCTCCCCGGACAGGGAGGTTACTTTCAGCCCCAGCATTTT.

The V call is TRBV30, the J call TRBJ1-4, with a weak D call TRBD1 (6 bases). The CDR3 sequence is 15 residues long. Trimming took off 3 bases at V and 5 bases at J, with 16 bases between the two ends. Looked up from germline, CDR1 is GTSNPN and CDR2 is SVGIG (reference sequence). CDR3 sequence reads: CAWSKTQGGNEKLFF. In DNA, the CDR3 is TGTGCCTGGAGCAAGACACAGGGAGGGAATGAAAAACTGTTTTTT.

In its sample, this clonotype was seen many times. The chain uses TRBV20-1 and TRBJ2-2, with 10 bases lining up with TRBD1. V gave up 5 bases and J gave up 5 bases; unmatched junction bases: 5. The V gene's germline CDR1 is DFQATT and CDR2 SNEGSKA (reference sequence). This CDR3 has 14 amino acids. CDR3 sequence reads: CSAPGQGLTGELFF. The DNA for the CDR3 is TGCAGTGCTCCGGGACAGGGGTTGACCGGGGAGCTGTTTTTT.

This clonotype showed up just a few times. The rearrangement uses TRBV27 and TRBJ1-5; TRBD1 matches at 10 bases. This CDR3 comprises 14 residues. The germline V gene encodes CDR1 MNHEY and CDR2 SMNVEV (reference sequence). J was trimmed by 7 bases and V by 8 bases; bases with no gene match: 8. CDR3 DNA sequence: TGTGCCAGCGCAACGACAGGGGGCGGGCAGCCCCAGCATTTT. This translates into CASATTGGGQPQHF.

In its sample, this clonotype was seen once. V is TRBV5-1 and J is TRBJ2-2, with no clear D. V was clipped by 4 bases and J by 3 bases, with 10 bases between them. Germline V gives CDR1 SGHRS, CDR2 YFSETQ. The CDR3 totals 14 residues. CDR3 in amino acids: CASSTFAHTGELFF. CDR3 in DNA: TGCGCCAGCAGCACTTTTGCACACACCGGGGAGCTGTTTTTT. Supplemented by reference TRBV5-1 and TRBJ2-2, the full variable domain reads KAGVTQTPRYLIKTRGQQVTLSCSPISGHRSVSWYQQTPGQGLQFLFEYFSETQRNKGNFPGRFSGRQFSNSRSEMNVSTLELGDSALYLCASSTFAHTGELFFGEGSRLTVL.

This clonotype has at least ten counts. The V call is TRBV19, the J call TRBJ1-1; 8 nucleotides align to TRBD1. Germline V CDR1 and CDR2: LNHDA, SQIVND (reference sequence). This CDR3 comprises 16 residues. Losses at the gene ends were 3 bases for V and 1 base for J; bases not matched to a gene: 7. The CDR3 coding sequence is TGTGCCAGTAGTATGCTCGTCGGACAGGGGAACACTGAAGCTTTCTTT. Residues: CASSMLVGQGNTEAFF. Combining the CDR3 with reference TRBV19 and TRBJ1-1 gives the whole variable domain DGGITQSPKYLFRKEGQNVTLSCEQNLNHDAMYWYRQDPGQGLRLIYYSQIVNDFQKGDIAEGYSVSREKKESFPLTVTSAQKNPTAFYLCASSMLVGQGNTEAFFGQGTRLTVV.

Ten or more counts support this clonotype. A single base separates this from a much larger clone, so it may be a read error. DNA for the CDR3: TGTGCCAGCAGTGAACGGCAAGAGACCCAGTACTTC. Translating it yields CASSERQETQYF. The gene calls are TRBV6-6 and TRBJ2-5; D call uncertain. V shed 5 bases and J shed 2 bases, with 6 bases lying between them. The CDR3 is 12 residues long. Germline loops: CDR1 MNHNY, CDR2 SVGAGI (reference sequence).